This T cell receptor (beta chain) was profiled in a study of Ad26.COV2.S vaccination and SARS-CoV-2 variants. The study's findings and limits: Possible underestimation of total T cell responses by the TCR breadth and depth analyses was noted. Those who received vaccine or placebo ended up with similar non-spike TCR breadth.

Treatment given: roughly 19 received Ad26.COV2.S at low or high dose, single or two shots; several received placebo; per-sample allocation not given. It was on day 63 after the first vaccine or placebo injection that samples were taken. An Ad26 vector expressing Wuhan-strain SARS-CoV-2 spike constituted the vaccine. TCRdb's copy holds only in-frame clones and misses some; the assay was immunoSEQ multiplex PCR. The sample records about 350,000 clones, 85% being singletons. Looked up from germline, CDR1 is SGHRS and CDR2 is YFSETQ. The CDR3 is made up of 14 amino acids. Unmatched junction bases numbered 3, after V lost 2 bases and J lost 3 bases. A remark on this clone: Its cognate antigen is unknown.

This TCR came from a person between 18 and 60 years old who received the Ad26.COV2.S COVID-19 vaccine or a placebo. The chain employs TRBV5-1 and TRBJ2-7, with 9 bases identical to TRBD1. Material: peripheral blood, obtained in a trial of Ad26.COV2.S vaccine versus placebo. CDR3 protein: CASSFGTGNYEQYF. The DNA for the CDR3 is TGCGCCAGCAGCTTTGGGACAGGGAACTACGAGCAGTACTTC.